This T cell receptor beta chain was sequenced in a study of T cell repertoires in cytomegalovirus infection. This CDR3 contains 15 residues. The ends lost 5 bases at V and 6 bases at J; junction bases unmatched: 8. Germline lookup yields CDR1 MDHEN and CDR2 SYDVKM. The sample holds a few counts of this clonotype. Its antigen is currently unknown. TCRdb recomputed calls from the reads with MiXCR, one row per CDR3 protein. This sample has about 85,000 distinct CDR3 sequences; about half occur once, and the top ten carry approximately 93%. This TCR came from a human donor in good health (CMV status not recorded). Some clones in this sample may be carry-over from other donors' samples. This chain uses TRBV28 with TRBJ1-5; 9 positions match TRBD1. The material sequenced was CD8+ T cells from cultured PBMCs, taken from culture after CMV antigen stimulation. The CDR3 nucleotides are TGTGCCAGCAGTCCCCTGAGGGACAGGGTTCAGCCCCAGCATTTT. This sequence encodes CASSPLRDRVQPQHF.